What follows describes a single TCR beta chain. This sample stems from a study of T cell changes during pregnancy in multiple sclerosis. Germline trimming cut 7 bases from V and 4 bases from J; bases unmatched to any gene: 10. From germline, CDR1 is MNHEY and CDR2 SMNVEV (reference sequence). CDR3 size: 15 residues. Assay used: immunoSEQ multiplex PCR; TCRdb lists only in-frame clones, some missing. The table includes fewer than 50,000 clones, around 93% detected once. The source material was CD8+ T cells from peripheral blood mononuclear cells, sampled in the third trimester of pregnancy. The sequence came from a female donor with multiple sclerosis, enrolled in a pregnancy study. The chain combines TRBV27 with TRBJ2-3, with TRBD2 matching 8 bases. The CDR3 bases are TGTGCCAGCACCCCGGACGGGAGGGGAGCAGATACGCAGTATTTT. This encodes CASTPDGRGADTQYF.